Listed here are 25 T cell receptor beta chains from one sample, sequenced in a study of breast tumors, draining lymph nodes, adjacent tissues (dated by TCRdb to the mid-2010s). Library preparation was by multiplex PCR. These reads were obtained on an Illumina HiSeq 2000. TCRdb passed the public sequencing reads through fastp at Q25 and MiXCR, retaining productive beta sequences. Rows are unified per CDR3 protein, each entry keeping the most common DNA and genes. The sample table lists 200,000 to 250,000 distinct CDR3 sequences, less than 35% of them with a count of one. In total, the top ten clones hold 3% to 4.5% of the sample. The lymph node samples were taken from the axillary draining lymph nodes of breast cancer patients. Material for sequencing was axillary lymph node tissue. The receptor set was obtained from a female donor with breast cancer. Some clones in this sample may be carry-over from other donors' samples.

This chain uses TRBV20-1 with TRBJ2-5, with 10 bases identical to TRBD1. Trimming at V came to 4 bases and at J to 9 bases, leaving 11 bases not matched to a gene. The CDR3 has 14 amino acids. The germline CDR1 and CDR2 sequences are DFQATT and SNEGSKA (reference sequence). CDR3 DNA sequence: TGCAGTGCTAAAGGGGACAGGGGCCCTGGAGCCCAGTACTTC. Amino acid sequence: CSAKGDRGPGAQYF.

About this clonotype itself: This may be a read error: a much more frequent sequence differs by one nucleotide. J is TRBJ1-2 and V is TRBV6-5; D perhaps matches TRBD1 (5 bases). Germline V gene data show CDR1 as MNHEY and CDR2 as SVGAGI. This CDR3 has 18 residues. Trimming removed 0 bases at V and 4 bases at J, with 21 bases between. CDR3 protein: CASSYSSRPGRGTYGYTF. The CDR3 nucleotides read TGTGCCAGCAGTTACTCCTCCAGACCGGGACGGGGAACCTATGGCTACACCTTC.

There are many counts of this clonotype. The chain couples TRBV5-1 to TRBJ2-1; D possibly uses TRBD1 or TRBD2 (6 bases each). CDR3 length: 15 residues. The germline V and J ends were trimmed by 0 bases and 4 bases, with 11 bases remaining between them. CDR1 and CDR2 from the germline V gene are SGHRS and YFSETQ. In DNA, the CDR3 is TGCGCCAGCAGCTTGGATAGCGGACAGTACAATGAGCAGTTCTTC. Translated: CASSLDSGQYNEQFF.

The genes are TRBV6-1 and TRBJ2-1, with D possibly TRBD2 on 6 matching bases. The CDR3 is 15 residues long. Germline CDR1 reads MNHNS; CDR2 reads SASEGT. Trimming took off 7 bases at V and 4 bases at J, with 17 bases between the two ends. In nucleotides, the CDR3 is TGTGCCAGCACCCGAAGGACGGGAGCTTACAATGAGCAGTTCTTC. This encodes CASTRRTGAYNEQFF.

In this sample, this clonotype turned up many times. V is TRBV5-1 and J is TRBJ1-2, with D hard to call. There are 14 residues in the CDR3. The V end was cut by 0 bases, the J end by 2 bases, with 8 bases between. The germline CDR1 and CDR2 sequences are SGHRS and YFSETQ. CDR3 region: CASSLAQQNYGYTF. Here the CDR3 DNA reads TGCGCCAGCAGCTTGGCCCAACAGAACTATGGCTACACCTTC.

The gene calls are TRBV12-3 or TRBV12-4 and TRBJ2-6; 7 bases match TRBD1. The CDR3 has 16 residues. V shed 3 bases and J 3 bases; nucleotides not matched to a gene: 5. The CDR3 sequence is CASSFAGGVGANVLTF. CDR3 nucleotide sequence: TGTGCCAGCAGTTTTGCAGGGGGTGTTGGGGCCAACGTCCTGACTTTC.

Many counts were recorded for this clonotype. The chain has TRBV19 and TRBJ1-6; 9 nucleotides match TRBD1. V was pared by 6 bases and J by 7 bases, with 13 bases of the junction left unmatched. The V gene's germline CDR1 is LNHDA and CDR2 SQIVND (reference sequence). CDR3 size: 17 residues. CDR3 region: CASRISGTGIGNSPLHF. The CDR3 nucleotides are TGTGCCAGTAGGATCTCCGGGACAGGGATCGGAAATTCACCCCTCCACTTT.

This chain joins TRBV12-5 and TRBJ1-2, with 12 bases aligning to TRBD1. The V and J ends lost 4 bases and 4 bases, in that order; junction bases with no gene match: 10. This CDR3 has 17 residues. Germline V gene sequence: CDR1 LGHNT, CDR2 FRNRAP. The chain's CDR3 is CASGYEGQGAFGYGYTF. DNA of the CDR3: TGTGCTAGTGGTTACGAGGGACAGGGGGCCTTTGGCTATGGCTACACCTTC.

For this clonotype: Likely a read error: the CDR3 ends without its conserved phenylalanine or tryptophan. The CDR3 region is CASSEGSWLGGTQYL. For the CDR3, the DNA is TGTGCCAGCAGTGAAGGGTCATGGCTCGGGGGGACCCAGTACCTC. The chain recombines TRBV25-1 with TRBJ2-5; maybe TRBD2 (6 bases). The CDR3 has 15 residues. The germline gives CDR1 MGHDK, CDR2 SYGVNS. The V and J ends lost 2 bases and 7 bases respectively, with 17 bases between them.

This chain joins TRBV5-8 and TRBJ1-5, with no clear D. The CDR3 totals 13 residues. V shed 4 bases and J shed 7 bases, with 12 bases lying between them. Germline V gives CDR1 SGHTS, CDR2 YDEGEE. The CDR3 is CASSLRPKQPQHF. CDR3 nucleotide sequence: TGTGCCAGCAGCCTTCGTCCCAAACAGCCCCAGCATTTT.

The table lists this clonotype with a few counts. The chain carries TRBV7-2 and TRBJ1-1; the match to TRBD1 covers 7 bases. V lost 1 base to trimming and J lost 3 bases; unmatched junction nucleotides: 5. The length of the CDR3 is 15 residues. CDR1 and CDR2 (germline): SGHTA, FQGNSA. For the CDR3, the DNA is TGTGCCAGCAGCTTAGGCGGGACAGATGACACTGAAGCTTTCTTT. Its protein is CASSLGGTDDTEAFF.

The J gene is TRBJ1-3, the V gene TRBV6-1, with unresolved D. V was clipped by 2 bases and J by 0 bases, with 14 bases between them. The CDR3 loop spans 17 amino acids. Looked up from germline, CDR1 is MNHNS and CDR2 is SASEGT. CDR3 protein: CASSESARRSSGNTIYF. The CDR3 nucleotides read TGTGCCAGCAGTGAATCGGCCAGGCGTAGCTCTGGAAACACCATATATTTT.

In the case of this clonotype: A much larger clone sits a single nucleotide away, making a read error possible. The V gene is TRBV20-1, the J gene TRBJ2-2; D is perhaps TRBD1 or TRBD2 (6 bases each). CDR1 is DFQATT and CDR2 is SNEGSKA in the germline V gene (reference sequence). There are 14 residues in the CDR3. CDR3 sequence: CSASRDTNTGGLFF. The CDR3 DNA follows: TGCAGTGCTAGCAGGGACACCAACACCGGGGGGCTGTTTTTT.

At least ten counts were recorded for this clonotype. The CDR3 reads CSARDPGVLSYNSPLHF. As DNA, the CDR3 is TGCAGTGCTAGAGATCCTGGGGTCCTGTCCTATAATTCACCCCTCCACTTT. V and J are TRBV20-1 and TRBJ1-6; no clear D gene. Germline V CDR1 and CDR2: DFQATT, SNEGSKA (reference sequence). The V and J ends lost 0 bases and 1 base respectively, with 13 bases between them. The CDR3 length is 17 residues.

Worth noting for this clonotype: As the CDR3 is not closed by the conserved phenylalanine or tryptophan, this likely results from a read error. The chain uses TRBV3-1 and TRBJ2-1; the D is unclear. V gave up 0 bases and J gave up 0 bases, with 9 bases separating them. The V gene's germline CDR1 is LGHDT and CDR2 YNNKEL (reference sequence). CDR3 length: 16 amino acids. The CDR3 nucleotides are TGTGCCAGCAGCCAAGATTCCGGCAGCTCCTACAATGAGCAGTTCAGA. It codes for CASSQDSGSSYNEQFR.

This clonotype has at least ten counts. One end of the junction varies from germline; a read error may be responsible. This chain joins TRBV7-7 and TRBJ2-3; a weak D match, TRBD2 (6 bases). Germline lookup yields CDR1 SSHAT and CDR2 FNYEAQ (reference sequence). This CDR3 is 15 amino acids long. For the CDR3, the DNA is TGTGCTAGCAGCCCGAATAGCGGCATCACAGATACGCAGTATTTT. Translated: CASSPNSGITDTQYF.

This clonotype was detected ten times or more. This sequence joins TRBV3-1 and TRBJ1-2, with TRBD1 matching 7 bases. V was clipped by 4 bases and J by 8 bases; unmatched bases: 10. Germline CDR1 is LGHDT and CDR2 is YNNKEL (reference sequence). This CDR3 has 14 residues. For the CDR3, the DNA is TGTGCCAGCAGCCTCAGGACAGGTTCGGAAGGCTACACCTTC. Translated: CASSLRTGSEGYTF. Supplemented by reference TRBV3-1 and TRBJ1-2, the full variable domain reads DTAVSQTPKYLVTQMGNDKSIKCEQNLGHDTMYWYKQDSKKFLKIMFSYNNKELIINETVPNRFSPKSPDKAHLNLHINSLELGDSAVYFCASSLRTGSEGYTFGSGTRLTVV.

This clonotype appeared a few times. A read error may account for a junction end that differs from germline. This chain uses TRBV9 with TRBJ2-7; no definite D call. Germline values: CDR1 SGDLS, CDR2 YYNGEE. The CDR3 consists of 14 residues. CDR3 loop: CASSVEAVSYEQSF. The CDR3 nucleotides are TGTGCCAGCAGCGTAGAGGCAGTTTCCTACGAGCAGTCCTTC. The full variable domain, rest sourced from reference TRBV9 and TRBJ2-7, is DSGVTQTPKHLITATGQRVTLRCSPRSGDLSVYWYQQSLDQGLQFLIQYYNGEERAKGNILERFSAQQFPDLHSELNLSSLELGDSALYFCASSVEAVSYEQSFGPGTRLTVT.

This clonotype was recorded many times. This chain connects TRBV29-1 to TRBJ2-5, with TRBD2 matching over 9 bases. V was clipped by 3 bases and J by 2 bases; unmatched bases: 7. In germline, CDR1 is SQVTM, CDR2 ANQGSEA. CDR3 length: 15 amino acids. In nucleotides, the CDR3 is TGCAGCGTTGATAAGCGGGGGGCTCCGCAAGAGACCCAGTACTTC. Translated, it gives CSVDKRGAPQETQYF. The full variable domain, completed using reference TRBV29-1 and TRBJ2-5, is SAVISQKPSRDICQRGTSLTIQCQVDSQVTMMFWYRQQPGQSLTLIATANQGSEATYESGFVIDKFPISRPNLTFSTLTVSNMSPEDSSIYLCSVDKRGAPQETQYFGPGTRLLVL.

For this clonotype: A much bigger clone sits one base away, suggesting this may be a read error. This chain links TRBV29-1 with TRBJ2-1; 10 nucleotides match TRBD2. Germline trimming cut 2 bases from V and 7 bases from J; bases unmatched to any gene: 11. This CDR3 contains 16 residues. Germline CDR1 SQVTM, CDR2 ANQGSEA. Here the CDR3 reads CSVEKLAGAIGNEQFF. The CDR3 DNA is TGCAGCGTTGAAAAGCTAGCGGGAGCAATTGGGAATGAGCAGTTCTTC.

This clonotype has at least ten counts. The V call is TRBV20-1, the J call TRBJ1-2; weak D call: TRBD1 (6 bases). Trimming left V 0 bases short and J 11 bases short, with 13 bases between. CDR1 and CDR2 from the germline V gene are DFQATT and SNEGSKA (reference sequence). This CDR3 region has 12 residues. CDR3 region: CSARDPKTGYTF. The CDR3 DNA follows: TGCAGTGCTAGAGATCCCAAAACAGGGTACACCTTC.

The chain recombines TRBV2 with TRBJ1-2, with TRBD1 matching over 8 bases. Trimming removed 4 bases from V and 4 bases from J; junction bases left unmatched: 5. Germline values: CDR1 SNHLY, CDR2 FYNNEI. The CDR3 covers 14 residues. The chain's CDR3 is CASSGGQGTYGYTF. The CDR3 DNA reads as TGTGCCAGCAGTGGAGGACAGGGTACCTATGGCTACACCTTC.

V usage is TRBV3-1 and J usage is TRBJ2-7, with 8 nucleotides matching TRBD1. The V gene end was trimmed by 3 bases and the J gene end by 1 base; junction bases not matched to a gene: 11. The CDR3 is 17 amino acids. The germline gives CDR1 LGHDT, CDR2 YNNKEL (reference sequence). The CDR3 spells CASSQDRTGYRSYEQYF. In DNA form, the CDR3 reads TGTGCCAGCAGCCAGGACCGGACAGGGTATCGATCCTACGAGCAGTACTTC.

This chain connects TRBV7-9 to TRBJ2-3, with TRBD2 identical over 10 bases. The length of the CDR3 is 15 residues. The trim removed 5 bases at V and 3 bases at J, leaving 5 bases unmatched. The germline V gene encodes CDR1 SEHNR and CDR2 FQNEAQ (reference sequence). The CDR3 sequence: CASSRAGGPTDTQYF. In DNA, the CDR3 is TGTGCCAGCAGCCGAGCGGGGGGGCCTACAGATACGCAGTATTTT.

This chain links TRBV19 with TRBJ1-5; weak D call: TRBD1 (5 bases). The ends were cut back, 5 bases at V and 7 bases at J, with 18 bases in the middle. CDR1 and CDR2 from the germline V gene are LNHDA and SQIVND (reference sequence). The CDR3 is 15 residues long. The CDR3 loop is CASSASGWNEQPQHF. CDR3 sequence (DNA): TGTGCCAGTAGTGCCTCAGGGTGGAATGAGCAGCCCCAGCATTTT.